Following are 10 T cell receptor beta chains from one sample sequenced in a study of vaccination effects on CD4 cells after COVID-19. No antigen has been assigned to these receptors. Investigators separated out CD4+ T cells once around 11 days of culture had passed. Profiling relied on immunoSEQ multiplex PCR, and the TCRdb table lists in-frame clones only, not all of them. This table holds roughly 48,000 clones, approximately 61% found once. The sample consisted of CD4+ T cells from PBMCs cultured without peptide, taken before COVID-19 vaccination. The receptors originated from a human donor who received a COVID-19 vaccine.

This clone was seen a handful of times. The rearrangement joins TRBV4-3 to TRBJ2-2; D not certain. CDR1 and CDR2 (germline): LGHNA, YSLEER. Trimming stripped 2 bases from V and 4 bases from J, with 14 bases between. The CDR3 spans 16 residues. The CDR3 loop reads CASSQYVLHTTGELFF. CDR3 DNA: TGCGCCAGCAGCCAATATGTACTGCACACCACCGGGGAGCTGTTTTTT.

The V and J genes are TRBV9 and TRBJ2-3, with 10 bases aligning to TRBD2. CDR1 and CDR2 from the germline V gene are SGDLS and YYNGEE. This CDR3 comprises 20 residues. Trimming at V came to 0 bases and at J to 6 bases, leaving 19 bases not matched to a gene. The CDR3 loop is CASSVAPQGAGGSWGDTQYF. CDR3 nucleotide sequence: TGTGCCAGCAGCGTAGCCCCCCAGGGAGCGGGAGGGTCCTGGGGGGATACGCAGTATTTT.

The chain carries TRBV30 and TRBJ1-1; D gene uncertain. CDR1 is GTSNPN, CDR2 SVGIG, per germline (reference sequence). This CDR3 region has 14 residues. Trimming pared 3 bases from V and 3 bases from J, leaving 14 bases between. The CDR3 sequence is CAWSAGAVYTEAFF. The CDR3 region has the DNA TGTGCCTGGAGCGCAGGCGCGGTGTACACTGAAGCTTTCTTT.

The genes are TRBV6-2 or TRBV6-3 and TRBJ2-3; D is possibly TRBD1 (6 bases). V was cut by 2 bases and J by 3 bases, with 15 bases left in between. Germline values: CDR1 MNHEY, CDR2 SVGEGT. This CDR3 region has 16 residues. CDR3 residues: CASSYGRGHLTDTQYF. The CDR3 DNA is TGTGCCAGCAGTTACGGTAGGGGACACCTAACAGATACGCAGTATTTT.

The chain links TRBV15 to TRBJ2-5; maybe TRBD1 (5 bases). V was trimmed by 0 bases and J by 2 bases, leaving 10 bases between them. The CDR3 is made up of 15 amino acids. Germline-derived CDR1 and CDR2 are LNHNV and YYDKDF (reference sequence). The CDR3 is CATSREGLRQETQYF. The CDR3 coding sequence is TGTGCCACCAGCAGAGAGGGGCTGCGGCAAGAGACCCAGTACTTC.

V is TRBV5-1 and J is TRBJ1-2; possible D gene TRBD1, 5 bases. CDR3 size: 13 residues. CDR1 is SGHRS and CDR2 is YFSETQ in the germline V gene. With 4 bases removed from V and 6 bases from J, the gap between germline ends came to 13 bases. Here the CDR3 DNA reads TGCGCCAGCAGCGGGACCGAGAGGAATGGCTACACCTTC. Residues: CASSGTERNGYTF.

CDR3 nucleotides: TGCGCCAGCAACCTAGGACAGTCAACTAATGAAAAACTGTTTTTT. This codes for CASNLGQSTNEKLFF. V and J are TRBV5-1 and TRBJ1-4; possibly TRBD1 for D (6 bases). The V gene's germline CDR1 is SGHRS and CDR2 YFSETQ. This CDR3 is built from 15 residues. Deletions cut 6 bases from V and 0 bases from J, with 12 bases between.

The V call is TRBV5-4, the J call TRBJ2-1, with 14 nucleotides matching TRBD2. The CDR3 contains 16 residues. CDR1 SGHNT and CDR2 YYREEE come from the germline V gene (reference sequence). V lost 0 bases to trimming and J lost 9 bases; unmatched junction nucleotides: 5. CDR3 residues: CASSLGTSGRSGEQFF. In nucleotides, the CDR3 is TGTGCCAGCAGCTTGGGGACTAGCGGGAGGTCTGGTGAGCAGTTCTTC.

This chain links TRBV28 with TRBJ2-7, with 8 bases that match TRBD1. The CDR3 consists of 14 residues. The J segment lost 2 bases and the V segment lost 5 bases, leaving 5 bases of the junction unmatched. From germline, CDR1 is MDHEN and CDR2 SYDVKM. The CDR3 spells CASSRQGKAYEQYF. The CDR3 coding sequence is TGTGCCAGCAGTCGACAGGGGAAAGCCTACGAGCAGTACTTC. Combining the CDR3 with reference TRBV28 and TRBJ2-7 gives the whole variable domain DVKVTQSSRYLVKRTGEKVFLECVQDMDHENMFWYRQDPGLGLRLIYFSYDVKMKEKGDIPEGYSVSREKKERFSLILESASTNQTSMYLCASSRQGKAYEQYFGPGTRLTVT.

J is TRBJ1-2 and V is TRBV9; 8 bases agree with TRBD1. The CDR3 length is 16 residues. CDR1 SGDLS and CDR2 YYNGEE come from the germline V gene. Trimming at V came to 3 bases and at J to 1 base, leaving 8 bases not matched to a gene. The CDR3 region is CASSGRQGRNNYGYTF. The DNA for the CDR3 is TGTGCCAGCAGCGGGAGACAGGGGCGGAATAACTATGGCTACACCTTC.